This T cell receptor (beta chain) is from a study of human T cells and chemical hapten exposure. Background on the study: Minor pooled library volume differences mainly drove per-sample TCR yield variation.

About this clonotype: Its antigen is unidentified.

The CDR3 is 13 residues long. Per the germline V gene, CDR1 is MNHEY and CDR2 is SVGAGI. Deletions cut 5 bases from V and 10 bases from J, with 12 bases between. Time point meaning: patch test 2, 6 weeks after DPC sensitization. Treatment: therapeutic diphenylcyclopropenone sensitization with weekly scalp DPC. Staff drew blood before applying each patch test. TCRdb re-analysed the RACE reads in MiXCR, keeping a single row per CDR3 protein. The sample shows about 84,000 distinct CDR3 sequences, around 9.3% of them seen only once. Findings and caveats of the study: PT1 expanded TCR counts and patch test score were linked, and their correlation was positive.

V is TRBV6-5 and J is TRBJ1-6; D perhaps matches TRBD1 (5 bases). The clonotype originates from a woman between 45 and 65 years old with alopecia areata. Some clones in this sample may be carry-over from other donors' samples. The sequencing used whole blood, collected in connection with sensitization to the hapten diphenylcyclopropenone (DPC). This CDR3 reads CASSPDRSSPLHF. CDR3 sequence (DNA): TGTGCCAGCAGTCCAGACAGAAGCTCACCCCTCCACTTT.